This TCR beta chain stems from a study of T cells in narcolepsy. Produced via immunoSEQ multiplex PCR; TCRdb's table is partial and in-frame only. This sample has about 30,000 clones, with roughly 80% found just once. Trimming at V came to 7 bases and at J to 1 base, leaving 9 bases not matched to a gene. The germline CDR1 and CDR2 sequences are LNHDA and SQIVND (reference sequence). This CDR3 region has 16 residues. This clone was recorded once. Material: CD45RA- memory CD4+ T cells from PBMCs. This clonotype originated in a human donor with narcolepsy. This chain connects TRBV19 to TRBJ2-2; 7 nucleotides align to TRBD2. The CDR3 DNA sequence: TGTGCCAGTACGGATAGGGCTAGCGGGAACACCGGGGAGCTGTTTTTT. Protein product: CASTDRASGNTGELFF.